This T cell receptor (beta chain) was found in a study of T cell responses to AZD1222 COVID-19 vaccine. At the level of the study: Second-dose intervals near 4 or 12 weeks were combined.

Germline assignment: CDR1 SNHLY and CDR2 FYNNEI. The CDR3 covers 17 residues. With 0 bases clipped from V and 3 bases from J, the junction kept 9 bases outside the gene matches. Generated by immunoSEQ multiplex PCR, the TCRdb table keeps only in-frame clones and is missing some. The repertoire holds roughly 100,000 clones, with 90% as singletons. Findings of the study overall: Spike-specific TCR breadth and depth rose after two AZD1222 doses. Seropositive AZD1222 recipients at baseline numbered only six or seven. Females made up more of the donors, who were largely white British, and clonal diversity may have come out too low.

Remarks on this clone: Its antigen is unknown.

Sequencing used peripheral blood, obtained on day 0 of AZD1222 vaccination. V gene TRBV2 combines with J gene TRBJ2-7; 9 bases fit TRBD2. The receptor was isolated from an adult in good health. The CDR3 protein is CASSEARGLAGIYEQYF. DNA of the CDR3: TGTGCCAGCAGTGAAGCGCGGGGTCTAGCGGGGATCTACGAGCAGTACTTC.